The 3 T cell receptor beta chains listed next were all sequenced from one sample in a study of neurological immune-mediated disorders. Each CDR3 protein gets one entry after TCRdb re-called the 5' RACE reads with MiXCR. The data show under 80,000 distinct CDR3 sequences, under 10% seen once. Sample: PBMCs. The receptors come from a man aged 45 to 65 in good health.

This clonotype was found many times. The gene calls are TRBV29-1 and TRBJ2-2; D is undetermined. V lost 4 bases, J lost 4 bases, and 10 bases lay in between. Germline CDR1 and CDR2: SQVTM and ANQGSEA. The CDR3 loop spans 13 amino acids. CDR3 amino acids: CSVGNPVTGELFF. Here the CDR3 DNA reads TGCAGCGTTGGGAATCCGGTCACCGGGGAGCTGTTTTTT.

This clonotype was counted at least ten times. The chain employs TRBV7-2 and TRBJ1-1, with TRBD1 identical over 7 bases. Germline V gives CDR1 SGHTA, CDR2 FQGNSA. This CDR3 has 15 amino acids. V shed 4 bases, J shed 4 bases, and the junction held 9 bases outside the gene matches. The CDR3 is CASSSDRAASTEAFF. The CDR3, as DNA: TGTGCCAGCAGCTCCGACAGGGCCGCTAGCACTGAAGCTTTCTTT.

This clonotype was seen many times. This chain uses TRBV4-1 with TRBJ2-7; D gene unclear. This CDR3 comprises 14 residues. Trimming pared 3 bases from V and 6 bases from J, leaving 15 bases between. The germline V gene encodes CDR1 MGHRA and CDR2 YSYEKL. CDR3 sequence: CASSQGWALGEQYF. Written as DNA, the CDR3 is TGCGCCAGCAGCCAGGGATGGGCTCTGGGCGAGCAGTACTTC.